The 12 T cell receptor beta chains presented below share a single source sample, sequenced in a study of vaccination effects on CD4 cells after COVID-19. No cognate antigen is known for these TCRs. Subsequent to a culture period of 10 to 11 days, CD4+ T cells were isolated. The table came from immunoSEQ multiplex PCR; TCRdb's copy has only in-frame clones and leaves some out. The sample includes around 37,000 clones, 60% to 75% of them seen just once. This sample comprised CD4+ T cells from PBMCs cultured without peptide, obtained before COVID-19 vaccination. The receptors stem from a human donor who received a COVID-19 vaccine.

The CDR3 here is CASSQESQGLSGNTIYF. CDR3 nucleotide sequence: TGTGCCAGCAGCCAAGAATCCCAGGGACTCTCTGGAAACACCATATATTTT. The rearrangement uses TRBV4-2 and TRBJ1-3; perhaps TRBD1 as D (5 bases). The CDR3 has 17 amino acids. With 0 bases removed from V and 0 bases from J, the gap between germline ends came to 12 bases. The germline V gene encodes CDR1 LGHNA and CDR2 YNFKEQ.

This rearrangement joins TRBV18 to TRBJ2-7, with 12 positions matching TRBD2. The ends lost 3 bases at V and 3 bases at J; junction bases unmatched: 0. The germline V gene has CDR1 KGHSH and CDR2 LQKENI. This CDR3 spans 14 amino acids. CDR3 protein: CASSPGLAGYEQYF. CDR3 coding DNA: TGTGCCAGCTCACCGGGACTAGCGGGCTACGAGCAGTACTTC.

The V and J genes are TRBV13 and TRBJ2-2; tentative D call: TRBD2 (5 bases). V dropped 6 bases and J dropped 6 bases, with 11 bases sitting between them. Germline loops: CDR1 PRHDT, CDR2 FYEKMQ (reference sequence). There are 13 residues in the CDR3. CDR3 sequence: CASRRQRSGELFF. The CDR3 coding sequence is TGTGCCAGCAGACGGCAGCGGTCCGGGGAGCTGTTTTTT. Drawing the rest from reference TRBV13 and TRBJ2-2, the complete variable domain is AAGVIQSPRHLIKEKRETATLKCYPIPRHDTVYWYQQGPGQDPQFLISFYEKMQSDKGSIPDRFSAQQFSDYHSELNMSSLELGDSALYFCASRRQRSGELFFGEGSRLTVL.

CDR3 coding DNA: TGCAGCTTCCGGACTAGCCGGGTCGGCACAGATACGCAGTATTTT. This translates into CSFRTSRVGTDTQYF. The genes are TRBV29-1 and TRBJ2-3, with 8 positions matching TRBD2. The ends lost 8 bases at V and 1 base at J; junction bases unmatched: 11. Germline CDR1 reads SQVTM; CDR2 reads ANQGSEA. This CDR3 comprises 15 residues.

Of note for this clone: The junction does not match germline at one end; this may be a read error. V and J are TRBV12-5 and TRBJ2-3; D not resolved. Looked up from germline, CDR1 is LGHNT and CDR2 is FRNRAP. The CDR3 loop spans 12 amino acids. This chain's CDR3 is CASGPTTNTQYF. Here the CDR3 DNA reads TGTGCTAGTGGTCCCACCACAAATACGCAGTATTTT.

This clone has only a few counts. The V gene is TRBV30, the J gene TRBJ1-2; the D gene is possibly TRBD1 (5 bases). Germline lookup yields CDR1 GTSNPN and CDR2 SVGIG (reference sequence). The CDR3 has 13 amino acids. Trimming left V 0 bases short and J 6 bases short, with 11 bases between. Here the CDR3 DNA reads TGTGCCTGGAGTGTGCTGGCAGGGAATGGCTACACCTTC. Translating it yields CAWSVLAGNGYTF.

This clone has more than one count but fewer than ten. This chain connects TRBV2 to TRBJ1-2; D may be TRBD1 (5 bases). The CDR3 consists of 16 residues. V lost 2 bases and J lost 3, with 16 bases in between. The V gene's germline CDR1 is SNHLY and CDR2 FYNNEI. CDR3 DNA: TGTGCCAGCAGTGAATCGGGGGTCCGGGCCTACTATGGCTACACCTTC. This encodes CASSESGVRAYYGYTF. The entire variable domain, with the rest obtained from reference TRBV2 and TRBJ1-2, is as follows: EPEVTQTPSHQVTQMGQEVILRCVPISNHLYFYWYRQILGQKVEFLVSFYNNEISEKSEIFDDQFSVERPDGSNFTLKIRSTKLEDSAMYFCASSESGVRAYYGYTFGSGTRLTVV.

The CDR3 DNA follows: TGCGCCAGCAGCCAAGAAGGGAACACCATATATTTT. This sequence encodes CASSQEGNTIYF. The chain is built from TRBV4-1 and TRBJ1-3; D is ambiguous. The CDR3 extends over 12 amino acids. The V end lost 0 bases, the J end lost 7 bases, and 4 bases lay between the germline ends. Germline CDR1 MGHRA, CDR2 YSYEKL.

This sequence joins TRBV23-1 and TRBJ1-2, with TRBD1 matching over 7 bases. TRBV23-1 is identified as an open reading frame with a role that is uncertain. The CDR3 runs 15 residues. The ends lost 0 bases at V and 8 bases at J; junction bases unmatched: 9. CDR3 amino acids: CASSQSRRGRRGYTF. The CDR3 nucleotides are TGCGCCAGCAGTCAATCGAGGAGGGGGCGGCGGGGCTACACCTTC.

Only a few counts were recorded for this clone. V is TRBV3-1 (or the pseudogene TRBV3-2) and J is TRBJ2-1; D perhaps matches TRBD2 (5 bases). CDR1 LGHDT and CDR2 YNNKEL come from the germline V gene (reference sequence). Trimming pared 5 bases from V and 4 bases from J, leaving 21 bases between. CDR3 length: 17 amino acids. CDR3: CASSKGQGRPTYNEQFF. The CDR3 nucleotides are TGTGCCAGCAGCAAAGGGCAAGGGAGACCCACTTACAATGAGCAGTTCTTC.

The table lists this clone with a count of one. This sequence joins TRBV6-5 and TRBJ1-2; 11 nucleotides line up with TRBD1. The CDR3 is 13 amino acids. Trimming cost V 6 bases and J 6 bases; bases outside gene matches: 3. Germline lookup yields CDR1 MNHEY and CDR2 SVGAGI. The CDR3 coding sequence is TGTGCCAGCAGCGGGACAGGGGGTCATGGCTACACCTTC. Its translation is CASSGTGGHGYTF.

The DNA for the CDR3 is TGTGCCAGCAGTCTGATCCGGGACAATGAGCAGTTCTTC. Amino acid sequence: CASSLIRDNEQFF. This chain joins TRBV6-5 and TRBJ2-1; D is ambiguous. V was clipped by 5 bases and J by 5 bases, with 10 bases between them. CDR1 and CDR2 from the germline V gene are MNHEY and SVGAGI. CDR3 size: 13 residues.